The 20 T cell receptor beta chains below were found in one sample sequenced in a study of CD8 T cells in Susac syndrome. With random hexamers, reverse transcription was performed on about 0.5 to 1 ug of RNA. TCRdb itself ran the immunoSEQ multiplex PCR reads through MiXCR, one entry per CDR3 protein. This sample has a few hundred thousand distinct CDR3 sequences, with about 96% found just once. Sequencing used CD4+ T cells from PBMCs. The receptors were gathered from a human donor with multiple sclerosis.

V gene TRBV18 combines with J gene TRBJ1-5, with D possibly TRBD1 on 5 matching bases. Trimming took off 2 bases at V and 3 bases at J, with 8 bases between the two ends. Per the germline V gene, CDR1 is KGHSH and CDR2 is LQKENI. The CDR3 contains 14 residues. The CDR3 DNA is TGTGCCAGCTCACCAGGGGCCAACAATCAGCCCCAGCATTTT. Translated, it gives CASSPGANNQPQHF. Using reference TRBV18 and TRBJ1-5 for the parts outside the CDR3, the full variable domain is NAGVMQNPRHLVRRRGQEARLRCSPMKGHSHVYWYRQLPEEGLKFMVYLQKENIIDESGMPKERFSAEFPKEGPSILRIQQVVRGDSAAYFCASSPGANNQPQHFGDGTRLSIL.

The genes are TRBV20-1 and TRBJ2-5, with D perhaps matching TRBD2 (7 bases). CDR1 DFQATT and CDR2 SNEGSKA come from the germline V gene (reference sequence). The CDR3 is made up of 15 amino acids. Trimming shortened V by 2 bases and J by 7 bases, and 20 bases separated the two germline ends. The CDR3 DNA is TGCAGTGCTAGACTGGCGGGGGCCTTAACGGGGACCCAGTACTTC. Translating gives CSARLAGALTGTQYF.

J is TRBJ2-3 and V is TRBV27; no clear D. The germline gives CDR1 MNHEY, CDR2 SMNVEV (reference sequence). With 2 bases removed from V and 0 bases from J, the gap between germline ends came to 9 bases. CDR3 size: 15 residues. This chain's CDR3 is CASSLNGLSTDTQYF. CDR3 in DNA: TGTGCCAGCAGTTTAAATGGATTGAGCACAGATACGCAGTATTTT.

The chain links TRBV20-1 to TRBJ1-6, with D perhaps TRBD1 (5 bases). The CDR3 runs to 12 residues. Trimming pared 5 bases from V and 10 bases from J, leaving 12 bases between. Germline CDR1 reads DFQATT; CDR2 reads SNEGSKA (reference sequence). Written as DNA, the CDR3 is TGCAGTGCTCGGGACGAAATCTCACCCCTCCACTTT. It specifies CSARDEISPLHF.

J is TRBJ2-3 and V is TRBV7-2; D remains unclear. CDR3 length equals 15 residues. Germline V gene lookup returns CDR1 SGHTA and CDR2 FQGNSA. Deletions cut 3 bases from V and 2 bases from J, with 12 bases between. CDR3 bases: TGTGCCAGCAGCTTGGGCTTCGATAACACAGATACGCAGTATTTT. Its translation is CASSLGFDNTDTQYF.

V gene TRBV5-1 combines with J gene TRBJ1-6; 7 bases map to TRBD1. The CDR3 loop spans 14 amino acids. V lost 7 bases, J lost 7 bases, and 8 bases stayed unmatched. Germline V lookup: CDR1 SGHRS, CDR2 YFSETQ. The CDR3 region has the DNA TGCGCCAGCGGGACCGGGACAGTAAATTCACCCCTCCACTTT. Amino acids: CASGTGTVNSPLHF.

V usage is TRBV5-4 and J usage is TRBJ2-5; D is uncertain. CDR1 is SGHNT and CDR2 is YYREEE in the germline V gene (reference sequence). The CDR3 covers 16 residues. Trimming pared 4 bases from V and 3 bases from J, leaving 19 bases between. For the CDR3, the DNA is TGTGCCAGCAGCCGCGAACCTGTTGTTGGTGAAGAGACCCAGTACTTC. It codes for CASSREPVVGEETQYF.

The DNA of the CDR3 is TGTGCCAGCAGTGGGGGGCAGGGAGTCCAGCCCCAGCATTTT. Translation: CASSGGQGVQPQHF. This rearrangement joins TRBV2 to TRBJ1-5; possibly TRBD1 for D (6 bases). CDR3 length equals 14 residues. Germline assignment: CDR1 SNHLY and CDR2 FYNNEI. V shed 4 bases and J shed 7 bases, with 14 bases lying between them.

This clonotype has only one observation. The gene calls are TRBV20-1 and TRBJ2-5, with D unclear. The CDR3 runs to 13 residues. Trimming took off 4 bases at V and 4 bases at J, with 13 bases between the two ends. From germline, CDR1 is DFQATT and CDR2 SNEGSKA (reference sequence). The CDR3 DNA follows: TGCAGTGCTACAGTTGGCAAGGGAGAGACCCAGTACTTC. Amino acids: CSATVGKGETQYF.

The chain combines TRBV3-1 with TRBJ1-1, with no clear D. The CDR3 spans 14 residues. Germline V lookup: CDR1 LGHDT, CDR2 YNNKEL (reference sequence). Trimming cost V 4 bases and J 0 bases, with 9 bases left between them. The CDR3 DNA follows: TGTGCCAGCAGCCTTCAAGAACTGAACACTGAAGCTTTCTTT. Translated, it gives CASSLQELNTEAFF.

The chain is built from TRBV29-1 and TRBJ1-2; D gene uncertain. V lost 5 bases and J lost 4, with 11 bases in between. The length of the CDR3 is 12 residues. The germline CDR1 and CDR2 sequences are SQVTM and ANQGSEA. The DNA of the CDR3 is TGCAGCGTTTTACCCCTGACCTATGGCTACACCTTC. Its protein product is CSVLPLTYGYTF.

The rearrangement uses TRBV6-2 or TRBV6-3 and TRBJ2-5; D is perhaps TRBD1 (6 bases). Germline V gene lookup returns CDR1 MNHEY and CDR2 SVGEGT. V shed 2 bases and J shed 4 bases, with 20 bases lying between them. This CDR3 spans 17 amino acids. The CDR3 reads CASSYPRGLRGGETQYF. The DNA of the CDR3 is TGTGCCAGCAGTTACCCTCGGGGCCTCAGGGGTGGAGAGACCCAGTACTTC.

This clonotype was detected once. The rearrangement joins TRBV29-1 to TRBJ2-5, with 9 bases fitting TRBD1. The length of the CDR3 is 16 residues. Trimming removed 0 bases from V and 4 bases from J; junction bases left unmatched: 9. CDR1 SQVTM and CDR2 ANQGSEA come from the germline V gene. Here the CDR3 reads CSVEEMGQGRGETQYF. The CDR3 DNA follows: TGCAGCGTTGAAGAGATGGGACAGGGAAGAGGAGAGACCCAGTACTTC.

The chain couples TRBV3-1 to TRBJ2-1; TRBD2 aligns across 10 bases. V shed 3 bases, J shed 10 bases, and the junction held 9 bases outside the gene matches. The CDR3 totals 15 residues. Germline loops: CDR1 LGHDT, CDR2 YNNKEL (reference sequence). The CDR3 region is CASSQLAGGTGEQFF. CDR3 bases: TGTGCCAGCAGCCAGTTAGCGGGGGGCACAGGGGAGCAGTTCTTC.

The V gene is TRBV24-1, the J gene TRBJ2-1; 8 bases are a match to TRBD2. The CDR3 extends over 20 amino acids. Germline V gene data show CDR1 as KGHDR and CDR2 as SFDVKD. V was pared by 0 bases and J by 4 bases, with 16 bases of the junction left unmatched. CDR3 loop: CATSDLSSGRPPGLYNEQFF. The CDR3 coding sequence is TGTGCCACCAGTGATTTGTCTAGCGGGCGTCCCCCCGGCCTATACAATGAGCAGTTCTTC.

V and J are TRBV28 and TRBJ2-1, with 9 positions matching TRBD2. The V gene end was trimmed by 3 bases and the J gene end by 2 bases; junction bases not matched to a gene: 14. The germline gives CDR1 MDHEN, CDR2 SYDVKM. The CDR3 is 19 residues long. The CDR3 loop reads CASSFLTSGPRVPYNEQFF. Here the CDR3 DNA reads TGTGCCAGCAGTTTTCTGACTAGCGGACCCAGGGTGCCCTACAATGAGCAGTTCTTC. Full variable domain (remainder filled in from reference TRBV28 and TRBJ2-1): DVKVTQSSRYLVKRTGEKVFLECVQDMDHENMFWYRQDPGLGLRLIYFSYDVKMKEKGDIPEGYSVSREKKERFSLILESASTNQTSMYLCASSFLTSGPRVPYNEQFFGPGTRLTVL.

The gene calls are TRBV7-8 and TRBJ1-1; possibly TRBD1 for D (6 bases). CDR1 SGHVS and CDR2 FQNEAQ come from the germline V gene. CDR3 length: 14 amino acids. V lost 5 bases to trimming and J lost 2 bases, with 12 bases between them. In DNA, the CDR3 is TGTGCCAGCAGCCCAGACAGGATTAACACTGAAGCTTTCTTT. Protein sequence: CASSPDRINTEAFF. The variable domain in full, completed from reference TRBV7-8 and TRBJ1-1, reads GAGVSQSPRYKVAKRGQDVALRCDPISGHVSLFWYQQALGQGPEFLTYFQNEAQLDKSGLPSDRFFAERPEGSVSTLKIQRTQQEDSAVYLCASSPDRINTEAFFGQGTRLTVV.

The chain recombines TRBV2 with TRBJ1-2, with TRBD1 identical over 7 bases. V lost 6 bases, J lost 2 bases, and 0 bases stayed unmatched. The CDR3 covers 12 residues. CDR1 is SNHLY and CDR2 is FYNNEI in the germline V gene. The DNA of the CDR3 is TGTGCCAGCAGGACAGGGAACTATGGCTACACCTTC. This gives the protein CASRTGNYGYTF.

The chain uses TRBV19 and TRBJ2-7; D call uncertain. Trimming removed 2 bases from V and 2 bases from J, with 13 bases in between. The germline V gene encodes CDR1 LNHDA and CDR2 SQIVND (reference sequence). CDR3 size: 15 residues. The CDR3 region is CASSIRWTEAYEQYF. CDR3 sequence (DNA): TGTGCCAGTAGTATACGATGGACCGAAGCCTACGAGCAGTACTTC.

V usage is TRBV6-5 and J usage is TRBJ2-7, with D possibly matching TRBD2 (6 bases). Trimming left V 0 bases short and J 3 bases short, with 12 bases between. In germline, CDR1 is MNHEY, CDR2 SVGAGI. The CDR3 is made up of 15 amino acids. The CDR3 nucleotides read TGTGCCAGCAGTTACTCGGCGGGACGGAGCTACGAGCAGTACTTC. The encoded protein is CASSYSAGRSYEQYF.